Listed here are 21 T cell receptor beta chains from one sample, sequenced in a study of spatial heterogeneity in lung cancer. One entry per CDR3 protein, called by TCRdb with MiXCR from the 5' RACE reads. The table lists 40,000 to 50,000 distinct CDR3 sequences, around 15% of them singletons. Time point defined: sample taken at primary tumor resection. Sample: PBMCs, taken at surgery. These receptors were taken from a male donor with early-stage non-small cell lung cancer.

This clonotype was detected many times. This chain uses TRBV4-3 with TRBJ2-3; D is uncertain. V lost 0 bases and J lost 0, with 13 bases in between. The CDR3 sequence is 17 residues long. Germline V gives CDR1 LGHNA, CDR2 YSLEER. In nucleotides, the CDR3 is TGCGCCAGCAGCCAAGACTGGGGAACGACTAGCACAGATACGCAGTATTTT. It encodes CASSQDWGTTSTDTQYF.

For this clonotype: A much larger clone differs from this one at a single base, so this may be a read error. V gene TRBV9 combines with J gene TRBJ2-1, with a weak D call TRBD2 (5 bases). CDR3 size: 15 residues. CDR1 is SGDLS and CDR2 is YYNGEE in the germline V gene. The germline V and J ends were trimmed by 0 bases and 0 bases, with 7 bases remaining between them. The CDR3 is CASSVVDYSYNEQFF. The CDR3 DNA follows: TGTGCCAGCAGCGTAGTCGACTACTCCTACAATGAGCAGTTCTTC.

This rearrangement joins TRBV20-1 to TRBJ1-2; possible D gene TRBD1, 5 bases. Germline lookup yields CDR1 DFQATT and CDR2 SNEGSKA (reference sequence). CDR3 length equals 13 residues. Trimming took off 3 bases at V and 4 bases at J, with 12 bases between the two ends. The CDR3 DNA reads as TGCAGTGCTAGGGACCAGGGCCGCTATGGCTACACCTTC. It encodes CSARDQGRYGYTF.

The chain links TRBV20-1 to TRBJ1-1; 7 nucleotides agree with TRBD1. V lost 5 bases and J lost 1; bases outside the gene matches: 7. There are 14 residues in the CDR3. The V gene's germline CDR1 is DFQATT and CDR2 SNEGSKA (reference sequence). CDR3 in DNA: TGCAGTGCTTCCTGGACAGGTCCGAACACTGAAGCTTTCTTT. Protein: CSASWTGPNTEAFF.

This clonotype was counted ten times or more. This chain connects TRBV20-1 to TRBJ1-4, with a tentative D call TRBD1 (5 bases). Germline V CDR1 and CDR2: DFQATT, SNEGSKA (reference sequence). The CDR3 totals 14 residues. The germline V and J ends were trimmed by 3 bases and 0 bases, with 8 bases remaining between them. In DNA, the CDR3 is TGCAGTGCTAGGACAGACGCAACTAATGAAAAACTGTTTTTT. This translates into CSARTDATNEKLFF.

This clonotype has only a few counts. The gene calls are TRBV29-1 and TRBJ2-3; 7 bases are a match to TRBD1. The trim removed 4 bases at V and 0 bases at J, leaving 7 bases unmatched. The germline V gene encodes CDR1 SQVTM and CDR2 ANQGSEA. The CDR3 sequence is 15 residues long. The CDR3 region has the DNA TGCAGCGTTGGGCCTCGACAGGGCAGCACAGATACGCAGTATTTT. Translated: CSVGPRQGSTDTQYF.

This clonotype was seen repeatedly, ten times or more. The CDR3 region has the DNA TGTGCCAGCAGCTTAGGGACAGGAACGACCTACGAGCAGTACTTC. Residues: CASSLGTGTTYEQYF. The chain links TRBV13 to TRBJ2-7, with D maybe TRBD1 (6 bases). CDR3 length equals 15 residues. The V and J ends lost 0 bases and 2 bases respectively, with 11 bases between them. The germline CDR1 and CDR2 sequences are PRHDT and FYEKMQ (reference sequence).

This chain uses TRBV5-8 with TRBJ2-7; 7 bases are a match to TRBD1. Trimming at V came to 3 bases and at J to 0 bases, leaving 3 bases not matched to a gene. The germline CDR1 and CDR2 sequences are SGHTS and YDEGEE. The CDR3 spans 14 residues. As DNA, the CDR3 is TGTGCCAGCAGCTCGGACAGGAACTCCTACGAGCAGTACTTC. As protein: CASSSDRNSYEQYF.

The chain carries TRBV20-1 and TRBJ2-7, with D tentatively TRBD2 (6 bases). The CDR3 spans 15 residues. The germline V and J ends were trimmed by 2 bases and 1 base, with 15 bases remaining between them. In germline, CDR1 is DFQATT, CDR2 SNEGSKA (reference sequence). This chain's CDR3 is CSARIGRESSYEQYF. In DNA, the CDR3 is TGCAGTGCTAGAATAGGGCGGGAATCTTCCTACGAGCAGTACTTC.

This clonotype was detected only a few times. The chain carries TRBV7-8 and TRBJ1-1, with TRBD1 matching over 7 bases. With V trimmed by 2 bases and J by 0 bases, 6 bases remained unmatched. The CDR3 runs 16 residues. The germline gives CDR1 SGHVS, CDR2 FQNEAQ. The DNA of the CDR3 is TGTGCCAGCAGCTTACTCCCGGGACAGCTGAACACTGAAGCTTTCTTT. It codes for CASSLLPGQLNTEAFF.

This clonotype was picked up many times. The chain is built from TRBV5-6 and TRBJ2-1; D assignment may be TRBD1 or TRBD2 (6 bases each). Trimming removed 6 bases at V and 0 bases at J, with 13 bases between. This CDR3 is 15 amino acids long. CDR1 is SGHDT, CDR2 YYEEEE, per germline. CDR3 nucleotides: TGTGCCAGCACCCACGGGGGCAACTCCTACAATGAGCAGTTCTTC. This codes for CASTHGGNSYNEQFF.

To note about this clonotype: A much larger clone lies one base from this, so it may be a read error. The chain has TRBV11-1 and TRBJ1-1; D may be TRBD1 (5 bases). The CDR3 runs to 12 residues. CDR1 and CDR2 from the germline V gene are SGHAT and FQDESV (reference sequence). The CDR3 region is CVSSLTTEKAFF. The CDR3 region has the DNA TGTGTCAGCAGCTTGACGACAGAAAAAGCTTTCTTT.

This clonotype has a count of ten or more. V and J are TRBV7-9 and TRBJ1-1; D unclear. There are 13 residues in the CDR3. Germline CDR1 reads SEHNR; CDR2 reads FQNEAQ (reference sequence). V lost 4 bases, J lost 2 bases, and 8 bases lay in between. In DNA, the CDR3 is TGTGCCAGCAGCTCCCAAGGCAACACTGAAGCTTTCTTT. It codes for CASSSQGNTEAFF. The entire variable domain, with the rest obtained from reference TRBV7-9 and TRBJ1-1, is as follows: DTGVSQNPRHKITKRGQNVTFRCDPISEHNRLYWYRQTLGQGPEFLTYFQNEAQLEKSRLLSDRFSAERPKGSFSTLEIQRTEQGDSAMYLCASSSQGNTEAFFGQGTRLTVV.

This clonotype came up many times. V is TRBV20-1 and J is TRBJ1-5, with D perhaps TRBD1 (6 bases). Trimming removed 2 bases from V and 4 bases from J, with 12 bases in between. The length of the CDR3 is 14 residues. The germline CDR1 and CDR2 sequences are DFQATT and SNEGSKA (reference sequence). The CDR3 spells CSARPGARNQPQHF. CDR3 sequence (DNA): TGCAGTGCTAGACCGGGGGCGAGGAATCAGCCCCAGCATTTT.

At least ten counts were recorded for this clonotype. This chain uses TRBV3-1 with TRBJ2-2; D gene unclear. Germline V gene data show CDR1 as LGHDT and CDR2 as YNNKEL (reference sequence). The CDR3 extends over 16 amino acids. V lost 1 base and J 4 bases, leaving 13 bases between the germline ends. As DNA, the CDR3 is TGTGCCAGCAGCCAAGTGTTTAGCCGAGGCACCGGGGAGCTGTTTTTT. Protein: CASSQVFSRGTGELFF.

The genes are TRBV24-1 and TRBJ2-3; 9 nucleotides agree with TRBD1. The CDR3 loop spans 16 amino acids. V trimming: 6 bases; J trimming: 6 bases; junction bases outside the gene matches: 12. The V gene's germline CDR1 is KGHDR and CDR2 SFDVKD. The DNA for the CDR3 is TGTGCCACCAGTCCCGGACAGGGGAACATTAGGGATACGCAGTATTTT. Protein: CATSPGQGNIRDTQYF.

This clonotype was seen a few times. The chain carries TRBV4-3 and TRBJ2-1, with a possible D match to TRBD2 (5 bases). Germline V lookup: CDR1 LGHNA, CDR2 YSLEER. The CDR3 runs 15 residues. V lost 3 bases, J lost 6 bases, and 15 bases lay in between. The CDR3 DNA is TGCGCCAGCAGCCAGTTCTTTACTAGAGGCAATGAGCAGTTCTTC. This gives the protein CASSQFFTRGNEQFF.

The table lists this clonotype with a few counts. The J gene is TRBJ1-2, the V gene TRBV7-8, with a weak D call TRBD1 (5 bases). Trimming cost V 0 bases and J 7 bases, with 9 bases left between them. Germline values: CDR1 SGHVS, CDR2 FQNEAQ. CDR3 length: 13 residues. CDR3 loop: CASSLARGPGYTF. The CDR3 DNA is TGTGCCAGCAGCTTAGCGCGGGGCCCTGGCTACACCTTC. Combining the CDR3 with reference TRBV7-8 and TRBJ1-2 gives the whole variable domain GAGVSQSPRYKVAKRGQDVALRCDPISGHVSLFWYQQALGQGPEFLTYFQNEAQLDKSGLPSDRFFAERPEGSVSTLKIQRTQQEDSAVYLCASSLARGPGYTFGSGTRLTVV.

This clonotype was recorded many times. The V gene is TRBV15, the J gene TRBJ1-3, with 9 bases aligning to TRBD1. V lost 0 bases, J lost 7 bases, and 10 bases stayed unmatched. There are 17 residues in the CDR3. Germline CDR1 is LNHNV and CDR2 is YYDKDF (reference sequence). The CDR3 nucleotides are TGTGCCACCAGCAGAGATCTCCGGGACAGGGAGGGCAACACCATATATTTT. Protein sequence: CATSRDLRDREGNTIYF.

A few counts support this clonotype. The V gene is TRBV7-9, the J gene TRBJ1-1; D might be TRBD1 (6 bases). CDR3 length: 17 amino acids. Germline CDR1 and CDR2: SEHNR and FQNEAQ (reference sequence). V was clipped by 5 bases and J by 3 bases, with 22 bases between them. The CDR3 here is CASSLKRGGIRYTEAFF. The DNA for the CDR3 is TGTGCCAGCAGCCTAAAGAGAGGGGGAATAAGGTACACTGAAGCTTTCTTT.

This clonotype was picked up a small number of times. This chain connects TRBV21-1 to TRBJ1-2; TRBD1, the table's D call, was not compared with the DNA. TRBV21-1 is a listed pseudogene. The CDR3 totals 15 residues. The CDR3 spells CASRGQPTLVYGYTF. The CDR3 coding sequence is TGTGCCAGCAGGGGACAACCAACCCTCGTCTATGGCTACACCTTC.